This TCR beta chain was documented in a study of blood T cell repertoires in COVID-19. Clinical history reported by participants formed the basis on which cohorts were assigned. The method was immunoSEQ multiplex PCR; TCRdb's version includes in-frame clones alone and lacks a portion of them. This table holds under 250,000 clones, roughly 87% found once. Germline CDR1 and CDR2: SQVTM and ANQGSEA. The CDR3 sequence is 14 residues long. V lost 4 bases, J lost 5 bases, and 8 bases stayed unmatched. The receptor was derived from a man between 25 and 39 years old who had recovered from COVID-19. The chain links TRBV29-1 to TRBJ1-2, with 9 bases aligning to TRBD1. The sequenced sample was PBMCs or T cells enriched from blood (not recorded which). Here the CDR3 DNA reads TGCAGCGTTGCCCCGGGACAGGGCCAGTATGGCTACACCTTC. Translated, it gives CSVAPGQGQYGYTF. The full variable domain, completed using reference TRBV29-1 and TRBJ1-2, is SAVISQKPSRDICQRGTSLTIQCQVDSQVTMMFWYRQQPGQSLTLIATANQGSEATYESGFVIDKFPISRPNLTFSTLTVSNMSPEDSSIYLCSVAPGQGQYGYTFGSGTRLTVV.